These 2 T cell receptor beta chains were all obtained from the same sample, sequenced in a study of T cell repertoires in cytomegalovirus infection. TCRdb passed the reads through MiXCR, listing each CDR3 protein once. This table has around 530,000 distinct CDR3 sequences, 15% to 20% appearing once. Sample: CD8+ T cells from PBMCs. The receptors shown here come from a human donor in good health (CMV status not recorded). Some clones in this sample may be carry-over from other donors' samples.

This clonotype has a count of ten or more. This chain connects TRBV7-6 to TRBJ2-7; either TRBD1 or TRBD2 may fit D (6 bases each). The CDR3 spans 14 residues. The germline V gene has CDR1 SGHVS and CDR2 FNYEAQ. V lost 3 bases, J lost 5 bases, and 14 bases lay in between. The CDR3 sequence is CASSLGGQGNEQYF. CDR3 in DNA: TGTGCCAGCAGCTTGGGGGGACAAGGGAACGAGCAGTACTTC.

This rearrangement joins TRBV10-3 to TRBJ2-2; D unresolved. In germline, CDR1 is ENHRY, CDR2 SYGVKD. V was cut by 0 bases and J by 1 base, with 9 bases left in between. This CDR3 is built from 16 residues. The CDR3 loop is CAISESNLLNTGELFF. The CDR3 DNA is TGTGCCATCAGTGAGTCGAATTTACTGAACACCGGGGAGCTGTTTTTT.